This T cell receptor beta chain was profiled in a study of T cell clusters in autoimmune cytopenias. Study conclusions and caveats: Functional roles of the in silico T cell clusters still await experimental validation.

This CDR3 is built from 14 residues. Looked up from germline, CDR1 is GTSNPN and CDR2 is SVGIG (reference sequence). TRB was amplified by touch-down multiplex PCR, primer pools A and B combined. Following a re-call of the multiplex PCR reads, TCRdb has one entry per CDR3 protein and lacks DNA. The data show some 8,000 distinct CDR3 sequences, and the top ten clones hold around 5%. Some 39,000 genome equivalents of blood DNA were amplified for TRB. Frequency places this clonotype as medium-sized. The target antigen is unknown. Sequenced input: peripheral blood. The chain uses TRBV30 and TRBJ1-2. The clonotype was recovered from a human donor with an autoimmune cytopenia or autoimmune hepatitis (not recorded which). The CDR3 loop reads CAWRAAITNYGYTF.